This T cell receptor beta chain is from a study of blood T cell repertoires in COVID-19. Study information: Sites across the United States, Italy and Spain contributed samples from acute and convalescent COVID-19. Sources were T cells, B-cell-depleted T cells, or PBMCs; the material itself was cDNA or gDNA.

Source study methods: Amplification of reference gene primers was used by the study to estimate nucleated cell counts. The data were produced by immunoSEQ multiplex PCR, yet TCRdb's version contains in-frame clones alone and is incomplete. V, J and clone size reflect that table, while D and trimming were determined from the DNA. The sample contains around 170,000 clones, 89% of which appear only once. CDR3 length equals 18 residues. Germline trimming cut 4 bases from V and 3 bases from J; bases unmatched to any gene: 11. The V gene's germline CDR1 is SGHRS and CDR2 YFSETQ. The chain has TRBV5-1 and TRBJ2-7, with TRBD2 matching over 15 bases. The receptor was isolated from a man in his 60s with acute or convalescent COVID-19. The specimen was peripheral blood. The CDR3 is CASSPGLAGGQRFYEQYF. CDR3 bases: TGCGCCAGCAGCCCGGGACTAGCGGGGGGCCAAAGGTTCTACGAGCAGTACTTC.